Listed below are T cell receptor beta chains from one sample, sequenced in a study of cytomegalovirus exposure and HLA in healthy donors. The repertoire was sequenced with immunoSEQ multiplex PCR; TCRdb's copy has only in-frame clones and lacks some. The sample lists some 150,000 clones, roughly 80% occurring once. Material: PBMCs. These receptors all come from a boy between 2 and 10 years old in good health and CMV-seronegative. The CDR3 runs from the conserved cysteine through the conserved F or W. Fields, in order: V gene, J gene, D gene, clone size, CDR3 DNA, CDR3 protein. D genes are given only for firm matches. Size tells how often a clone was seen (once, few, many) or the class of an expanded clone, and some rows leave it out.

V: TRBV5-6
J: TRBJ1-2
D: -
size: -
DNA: TGTGCCAGCAGCTTGAACAGCTTCTACACCTTC
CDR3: CASSLNSFYTF

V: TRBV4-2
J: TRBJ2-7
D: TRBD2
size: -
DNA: TGTGCCAGCAGCCATACCCATATGAGCGGGAGCTCCTACGAGCAGTACTTC
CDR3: CASSHTHMSGSSYEQYF

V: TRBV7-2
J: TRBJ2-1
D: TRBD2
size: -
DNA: TGTGCCAGCAGCTTAGGGTTTGGTAGCGGGAGCTCCTACAATGAGCAGTTCTTC
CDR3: CASSLGFGSGSSYNEQFF

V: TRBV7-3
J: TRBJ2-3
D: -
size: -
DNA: TGTGCCAGCAGCTTAACGGGACTGGAAGGGGCAGATACGCAGTATTTT
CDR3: CASSLTGLEGADTQYF

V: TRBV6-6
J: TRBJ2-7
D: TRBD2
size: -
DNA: TGTGCCAGCAGTTACTCGGGAGGGTTCGGCTACGAGCAGTACTTC
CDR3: CASSYSGGFGYEQYF

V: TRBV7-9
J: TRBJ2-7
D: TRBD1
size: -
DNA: TGTGCCAGCAGCCCTACGACAGGGGGCTGGTACGAGCAGTACTTC
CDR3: CASSPTTGGWYEQYF

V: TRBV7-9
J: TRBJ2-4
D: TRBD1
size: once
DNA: TGTTCCAGCAGCTTAGACTCGGACAGGGGGCTAGCCAAAAACATTCAGTACTTC
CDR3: CSSSLDSDRGLAKNIQYF

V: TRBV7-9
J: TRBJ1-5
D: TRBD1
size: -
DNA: TGTGCCAGCAGTTCAGACTCGTGGCAGGACAGGGTCAGCCAGCCCCAGCATTTT
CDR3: CASSSDSWQDRVSQPQHF

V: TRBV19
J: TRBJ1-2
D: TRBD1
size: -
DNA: TGTGCCAGTAGTACTCGACAGGGGGTGGACAACACCTTC
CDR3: CASSTRQGVDNTF

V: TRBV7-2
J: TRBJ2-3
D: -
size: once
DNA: TGTGCCAGCAGCTTAGCGTATAACACAGATACGCAGTATTTT
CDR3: CASSLAYNTDTQYF

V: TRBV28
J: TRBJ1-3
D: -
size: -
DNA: TGTGCCAGCACAGGGTACGCTGGAAACACCATATATTTT
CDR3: CASTGYAGNTIYF

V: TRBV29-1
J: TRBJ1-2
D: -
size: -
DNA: TGCAGCGGGGAGGATAGCTATGGCTACACCTTC
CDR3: CSGEDSYGYTF

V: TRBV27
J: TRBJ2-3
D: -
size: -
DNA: TGTGCCAGCAGTCCCCCTAGCACAGATACGCAGTATTTT
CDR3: CASSPPSTDTQYF

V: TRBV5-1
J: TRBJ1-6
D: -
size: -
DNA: TGCGCCAGCAGCTTGTCCACGGATAATTCACCCCTCCACTTT
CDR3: CASSLSTDNSPLHF

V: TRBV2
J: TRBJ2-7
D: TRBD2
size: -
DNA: TGTGCCAGCAGTGAAGGAGGCGGGGGGGCTTTTTACGAGCAGTACTTC
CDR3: CASSEGGGGAFYEQYF

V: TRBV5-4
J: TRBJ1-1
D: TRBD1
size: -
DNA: TGTGCCAGCAGCTTGGGGGGGACAGGGTTGAACACTGAAGCTTTCTTT
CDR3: CASSLGGTGLNTEAFF

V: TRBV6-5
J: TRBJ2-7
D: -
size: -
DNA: TGTGCCAGCAGTTACGCTGATAGCTACGAGCAGTACTTC
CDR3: CASSYADSYEQYF

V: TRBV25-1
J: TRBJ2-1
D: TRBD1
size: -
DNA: TGTGCCAGCAGTGCCCACAGGGGAGCCTGGGACAATGAGCAGTTCTTC
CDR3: CASSAHRGAWDNEQFF

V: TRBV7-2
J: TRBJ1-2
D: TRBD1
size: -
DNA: TGTGCCAGCAGCCCGAGGAGGTTAGGACAGGGTGGCTATGGCTACACCTTC
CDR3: CASSPRRLGQGGYGYTF

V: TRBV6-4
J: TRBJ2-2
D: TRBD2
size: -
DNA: TGTGCCAGCTCCGCGGGGGGGCAGGTCGCCGGGGAGCTGTTTTTT
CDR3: CASSAGGQVAGELFF

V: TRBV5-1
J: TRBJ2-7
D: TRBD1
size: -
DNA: TGCGCCAGCAGCTTGAGGACAGGTGGCTCCTACGAGCAGTACTTC
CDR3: CASSLRTGGSYEQYF

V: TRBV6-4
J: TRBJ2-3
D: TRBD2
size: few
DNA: TGTGCCAGCAGTGACTCTAGCGGGGCGGATACGCAGTATTTT
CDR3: CASSDSSGADTQYF

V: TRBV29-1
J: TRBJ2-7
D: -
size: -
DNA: TGCAGCGGACGGAGCAACTACGAGCAGTACTTC
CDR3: CSGRSNYEQYF

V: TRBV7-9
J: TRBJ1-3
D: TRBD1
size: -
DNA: TGTGCCAGCAGCTTAGGGTCCCTCGCAGGGGGATCGTCGGGAAACACCATATATTTT
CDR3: CASSLGSLAGGSSGNTIYF

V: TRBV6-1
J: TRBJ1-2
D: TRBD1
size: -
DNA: TGTGCCATCGGGGGAACAGGGGGTATGAATCGCTACACCTTC
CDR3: CAIGGTGGMNRYTF

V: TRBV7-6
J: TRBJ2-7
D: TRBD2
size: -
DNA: TGTGCCAGCAGCTTAGAAACTAGCGGGGCCTACGAGCAGTACTTC
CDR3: CASSLETSGAYEQYF

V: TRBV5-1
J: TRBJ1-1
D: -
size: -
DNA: TGCGCCAGCTTCCAGAGTCCGGGGAACACTGAAGCTTTCTTT
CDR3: CASFQSPGNTEAFF

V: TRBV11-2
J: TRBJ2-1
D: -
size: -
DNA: TGTGCCAGCACACCGAGGGTGGTCGATGAGCAGTTCTTC
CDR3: CASTPRVVDEQFF

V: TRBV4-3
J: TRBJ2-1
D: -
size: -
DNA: TGCGCCAGCAGCCAAGCTCCGTACAATGAGCAGTTCTTC
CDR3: CASSQAPYNEQFF

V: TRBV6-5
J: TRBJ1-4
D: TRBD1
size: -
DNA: TGTGCCAGCAGTTGGAACAGGGGGCAGGAACTGTTTTTT
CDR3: CASSWNRGQELFF

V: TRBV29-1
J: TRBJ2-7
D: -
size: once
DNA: TGCAGCGTTGGGGGGGATAGCTCCTACGAGCAGTACTTC
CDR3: CSVGGDSSYEQYF

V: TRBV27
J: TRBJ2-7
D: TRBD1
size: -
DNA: TGTGCCAGCAGTTTAAGGGGACAGGGGATCCACGAGCAGTACTTC
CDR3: CASSLRGQGIHEQYF

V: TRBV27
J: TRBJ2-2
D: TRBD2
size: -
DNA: TGTGCCAGCAGTTTATCGAGGCAGCGGGACGGCGGGGAGCTGTTTTTT
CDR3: CASSLSRQRDGGELFF

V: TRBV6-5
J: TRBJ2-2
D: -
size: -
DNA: TGTGCCAGCAGTCGAAAACCTAATACCGGGGAGCTGTTTTTT
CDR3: CASSRKPNTGELFF

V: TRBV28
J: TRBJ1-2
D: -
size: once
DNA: TGTGCCAGCAGTCTCAGGGGACCGTTCAACTATGGCTACACCTTC
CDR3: CASSLRGPFNYGYTF

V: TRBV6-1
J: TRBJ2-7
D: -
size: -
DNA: TGTGCCAGCAGTGAACTTATTTTCGGGGGCGAGCAGTACTTC
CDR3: CASSELIFGGEQYF

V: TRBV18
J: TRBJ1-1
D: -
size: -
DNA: TGTGCCAGCTCACCCCCCTTTTTGGCGAACACTGAAGCTTTCTTT
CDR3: CASSPPFLANTEAFF

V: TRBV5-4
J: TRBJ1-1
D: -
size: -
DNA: TGTGCCAGCAGCCCTACCGGGGGAATAGGGGTCTTT
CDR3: CASSPTGGIGVF

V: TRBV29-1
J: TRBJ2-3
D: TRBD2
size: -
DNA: TGCAGCGGGGGACTAGCGGGCACAGATACGCAGTATTTT
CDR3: CSGGLAGTDTQYF

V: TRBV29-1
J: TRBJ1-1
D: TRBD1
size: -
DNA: TGCAGCGTTCGACAGGGGGCTGGGAGGAACACTGAAGCTTTCTTT
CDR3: CSVRQGAGRNTEAFF

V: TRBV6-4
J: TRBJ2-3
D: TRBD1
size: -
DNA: TGTGCCAGCAGTGACGTCCCCGGGACAGGGGCCACAGATACGCAGTATTTT
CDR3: CASSDVPGTGATDTQYF